This T cell receptor beta chain was observed in a study of T cells in Graves' hyperthyroidism and ophthalmopathy. Study-level points and caveats: Most thyroid-expanded clonotypes above 0.001 were also found in blood.

Fresh 10 ml peripheral blood yielded PBMCs. Regions amplified from RNA transcripts were the TCR beta CDR3 regions. The primer set for the first-round RT-PCR of the TCR CDR3 was HTBI. TCRdb re-derived calls from the multiplex PCR reads in MiXCR, one entry per CDR3 protein. The table records approximately 720,000 distinct CDR3 sequences, approximately 19% of them present only once. The germline CDR1 and CDR2 sequences are SNHLY and FYNNEI. Trimming took off 3 bases at V and 6 bases at J, with 12 bases between the two ends. The length of the CDR3 is 13 residues. This clonotype was counted many times. Its antigen is unidentified.

The genes are TRBV2 and TRBJ2-7; D is ambiguous. The receptor comes from a woman aged 50 to 65 with Graves' hyperthyroidism that later progressed to Graves' ophthalmopathy. Sequenced input: blood. The CDR3 coding sequence is TGTGCCAGCAGTGACGAAGGGCTGGGCGAGCAGTACTTC. Amino acids: CASSDEGLGEQYF.